These T cell receptor beta chains were read from a single sample in a study of blood T cell repertoires in COVID-19. The protocol was immunoSEQ multiplex PCR, while the TCRdb copy is restricted to in-frame clones and leaves out a portion. Of about 170,000 clones detected, roughly 80% appear once; the ten largest clones hold under 9%. Sample: peripheral blood. The receptors come from a woman aged 40 to 50 with COVID-19, enrolled during active disease. The CDR3 runs from the conserved cysteine through the conserved F or W. The D gene is left open where the match is weak. Expanded clones get a size class; other rows say once, few or many, or leave the size out.

J gene: TRBJ1-6
D gene: TRBD1
V gene: TRBV28
clone size: few
CDR3 protein: CASTPGQGAHSPLHF
CDR3 DNA: TGTGCCAGCACCCCCGGTCAGGGGGCTCATTCACCCCTCCACTTT

J gene: TRBJ1-2
D gene: .
V gene: TRBV3-1/TRBV3-2
clone size: many
CDR3 protein: CASTQRGGVHGYTF
CDR3 DNA: TGTGCCAGCACCCAGAGGGGGGGTGTGCATGGCTACACCTTC

J gene: TRBJ2-7
D gene: .
V gene: TRBV19
clone size: .
CDR3 protein: CASSMLGAAYEQYF
CDR3 DNA: TGTGCCAGTAGTATGTTGGGGGCCGCCTACGAGCAGTACTTC

J gene: TRBJ2-1
D gene: TRBD2
V gene: TRBV6-5
clone size: .
CDR3 protein: CAGLAGPSNEQFF
CDR3 DNA: TGTGCCGGATTAGCGGGACCCTCCAATGAGCAGTTCTTC

J gene: TRBJ1-2
D gene: TRBD1
V gene: TRBV3-1/TRBV3-2
clone size: .
CDR3 protein: CASSQSGTGYGYTF
CDR3 DNA: TGTGCCAGCAGCCAAAGCGGGACAGGCTATGGCTACACCTTC

J gene: TRBJ1-2
D gene: .
V gene: TRBV3-1/TRBV3-2
clone size: .
CDR3 protein: CASNTSPGTQGYTF
CDR3 DNA: TGTGCCAGCAACACCTCCCCTGGGACTCAGGGCTACACCTTC

J gene: TRBJ1-1
D gene: .
V gene: TRBV11-2
clone size: .
CDR3 protein: CASSLDSFGRMNTEAFF
CDR3 DNA: TGTGCCAGCAGCTTAGATAGTTTCGGCAGGATGAACACTGAAGCTTTCTTT

J gene: TRBJ2-1
D gene: TRBD1
V gene: TRBV5-4
clone size: .
CDR3 protein: CASSWDSNNEQFF
CDR3 DNA: TGTGCCAGCAGCTGGGACAGTAACAATGAGCAGTTCTTC

J gene: TRBJ1-1
D gene: TRBD1
V gene: TRBV19
clone size: .
CDR3 protein: CASRRTGDTEAFF
CDR3 DNA: TGTGCCAGTAGGCGGACAGGGGATACTGAAGCTTTCTTT

J gene: TRBJ2-2
D gene: TRBD2
V gene: TRBV19
clone size: .
CDR3 protein: CASSPWTSGRARTGELFF
CDR3 DNA: TGTGCCAGTAGTCCATGGACTAGCGGGAGGGCCCGAACCGGGGAGCTGTTTTTT

J gene: TRBJ2-1
D gene: TRBD1
V gene: TRBV5-4
clone size: .
CDR3 protein: CASSYDRGPYNEQFF
CDR3 DNA: TGTGCCAGCAGCTACGACAGGGGGCCTTACAATGAGCAGTTCTTC

J gene: TRBJ1-5
D gene: .
V gene: TRBV4-1
clone size: few
CDR3 protein: CASSPREGSGNQPQHF
CDR3 DNA: TGCGCCAGCAGCCCTCGGGAAGGATCGGGCAATCAGCCCCAGCATTTT

J gene: TRBJ2-1
D gene: TRBD2
V gene: TRBV7-8
clone size: .
CDR3 protein: CASSFGLAKSSYNEQFF
CDR3 DNA: TGTGCCAGCAGCTTCGGACTAGCGAAGAGCTCCTACAATGAGCAGTTCTTC

J gene: TRBJ2-2
D gene: TRBD1
V gene: TRBV7-9
clone size: .
CDR3 protein: CASRVPGTGNTGELFF
CDR3 DNA: TGTGCCAGCAGGGTTCCCGGGACAGGGAACACCGGGGAGCTGTTTTTT

J gene: TRBJ2-2
D gene: .
V gene: TRBV11-2
clone size: .
CDR3 protein: CASSLRAGARTGELFF
CDR3 DNA: TGTGCCAGCAGCTTACGGGCAGGGGCGAGGACCGGGGAGCTGTTTTTT

J gene: TRBJ1-2
D gene: TRBD1
V gene: TRBV4-2
clone size: .
CDR3 protein: CASSPRDSNYGYTF
CDR3 DNA: TGTGCCAGCAGCCCCCGGGACAGTAACTATGGCTACACCTTC

J gene: TRBJ2-3
D gene: .
V gene: TRBV4-2
clone size: .
CDR3 protein: CASSQRGQSDTQYF
CDR3 DNA: TGTGCCAGCAGCCAACGGGGTCAAAGCGATACGCAGTATTTT

J gene: TRBJ2-7
D gene: .
V gene: TRBV28
clone size: once
CDR3 protein: CASSVARGRYEQYF
CDR3 DNA: TGTGCCAGCAGTGTGGCGCGGGGAAGATACGAGCAGTACTTC

J gene: TRBJ1-6
D gene: .
V gene: TRBV2
clone size: .
CDR3 protein: CASSLRRGGSSPLHF
CDR3 DNA: TGTGCCAGCAGTTTGAGGCGGGGTGGGAGTTCACCCCTCCACTTT

J gene: TRBJ1-5
D gene: .
V gene: TRBV5-6
clone size: .
CDR3 protein: CASRSSRMGDQPQHF
CDR3 DNA: TGTGCCAGCAGATCCAGTCGGATGGGCGATCAGCCCCAGCATTTT

J gene: TRBJ1-4
D gene: TRBD1
V gene: TRBV7-9
clone size: .
CDR3 protein: CASSLDRGREKLFF
CDR3 DNA: TGTGCCAGCAGCTTAGACAGGGGAAGGGAAAAACTGTTTTTT

J gene: TRBJ1-1
D gene: TRBD1
V gene: TRBV19
clone size: .
CDR3 protein: CASMRETGSTMNTEAFF
CDR3 DNA: TGTGCCAGTATGAGGGAGACAGGGAGCACGATGAACACTGAAGCTTTCTTT

J gene: TRBJ2-7
D gene: TRBD2
V gene: TRBV24-1
clone size: .
CDR3 protein: CATSAGGRHEQYF
CDR3 DNA: TGTGCCACCAGTGCGGGAGGCAGGCACGAGCAGTACTTC

J gene: TRBJ1-1
D gene: TRBD1
V gene: TRBV5-1
clone size: .
CDR3 protein: CASRRDRAATEAFF
CDR3 DNA: TGCGCCAGCAGACGGGACAGGGCCGCGACTGAAGCTTTCTTT

J gene: TRBJ1-5
D gene: TRBD1
V gene: TRBV19
clone size: .
CDR3 protein: CASKTTGLSNQPQHF
CDR3 DNA: TGTGCCAGTAAAACGACAGGGCTTAGCAATCAGCCCCAGCATTTT

J gene: TRBJ1-3
D gene: .
V gene: TRBV30
clone size: .
CDR3 protein: CAWSQATIYF
CDR3 DNA: TGTGCCTGGAGTCAGGCCACCATATATTTT

J gene: TRBJ1-2
D gene: .
V gene: TRBV24-1
clone size: .
CDR3 protein: CATSDSTGLGGGYGYTF
CDR3 DNA: TGTGCCACCAGTGATTCAACCGGATTAGGGGGTGGCTATGGCTACACCTTC

J gene: TRBJ1-2
D gene: TRBD1
V gene: TRBV12-3/TRBV12-4
clone size: many
CDR3 protein: CASSQGARGNYTF
CDR3 DNA: TGTGCCAGCAGCCAGGGGGCCAGGGGCAATTACACCTTC

J gene: TRBJ2-7
D gene: .
V gene: TRBV20-1
clone size: .
CDR3 protein: CSASLRSREEQYF
CDR3 DNA: TGCAGTGCTAGTCTCCGAAGCCGGGAGGAGCAGTACTTC

J gene: TRBJ1-2
D gene: .
V gene: TRBV7-2
clone size: .
CDR3 protein: CASSLSEVYGYTF
CDR3 DNA: TGTGCCAGCAGCTTATCTGAGGTCTATGGCTACACCTTC

J gene: TRBJ1-2
D gene: TRBD1
V gene: TRBV4-2
clone size: .
CDR3 protein: CASSPRQGTYGYTF
CDR3 DNA: TGTGCCAGCAGCCCTCGACAGGGAACTTATGGCTACACCTTC

J gene: TRBJ1-1
D gene: .
V gene: TRBV6-5
clone size: .
CDR3 protein: CASSYRRQNAEAFF
CDR3 DNA: TGTGCCAGCAGTTATCGCAGGCAGAACGCTGAAGCTTTCTTT

J gene: TRBJ1-1
D gene: TRBD1
V gene: TRBV5-4
clone size: .
CDR3 protein: CASSQRQGAKTEAFF
CDR3 DNA: TGTGCCAGCAGCCAAAGACAGGGGGCGAAAACTGAAGCTTTCTTT

J gene: TRBJ2-5
D gene: TRBD1
V gene: TRBV7-2
clone size: once
CDR3 protein: CASRQNRGSETQYF
CDR3 DNA: TGTGCCAGCAGGCAAAACAGGGGTAGCGAGACCCAGTACTTC

J gene: TRBJ1-3
D gene: .
V gene: TRBV4-1
clone size: .
CDR3 protein: CASSQEGLGNTIYF
CDR3 DNA: TGCGCCAGCAGCCAAGAGGGGCTTGGAAACACCATATATTTT

J gene: TRBJ2-3
D gene: .
V gene: TRBV6-5
clone size: .
CDR3 protein: CASSYSKGADTQYF
CDR3 DNA: TGTGCCAGCAGTTACTCGAAAGGGGCAGATACGCAGTATTTT

J gene: TRBJ2-7
D gene: .
V gene: TRBV5-6
clone size: .
CDR3 protein: CASSLGGSALNEQYF
CDR3 DNA: TGTGCCAGCAGCTTGGGAGGCAGTGCCCTAAACGAGCAGTACTTC

J gene: TRBJ1-6
D gene: .
V gene: TRBV29-1
clone size: .
CDR3 protein: CSAKEAGEYSPLHF
CDR3 DNA: TGCAGCGCCAAGGAAGCAGGGGAATATTCACCCCTCCACTTT

J gene: TRBJ1-5
D gene: TRBD1
V gene: TRBV15
clone size: .
CDR3 protein: CATSRGRDRGDSNQPQHF
CDR3 DNA: TGTGCCACCAGCAGAGGCCGGGACAGGGGCGATAGCAATCAGCCCCAGCATTTT

J gene: TRBJ1-5
D gene: TRBD1
V gene: TRBV7-9
clone size: .
CDR3 protein: CASSLGDRGQPQHF
CDR3 DNA: TGTGCCAGCAGCTTAGGGGACAGGGGGCAGCCCCAGCATTTT

J gene: TRBJ1-2
D gene: .
V gene: TRBV27
clone size: .
CDR3 protein: CASSLSIGDSYGYTF
CDR3 DNA: TGTGCCAGCAGTTTATCGATCGGGGATAGCTATGGCTACACCTTC

J gene: TRBJ2-1
D gene: TRBD2
V gene: TRBV28
clone size: .
CDR3 protein: CASSPPTGTSGRNEQFF
CDR3 DNA: TGTGCCAGCAGCCCACCCACCGGGACTAGCGGGAGAAATGAGCAGTTCTTC

J gene: TRBJ1-5
D gene: TRBD1
V gene: TRBV2
clone size: .
CDR3 protein: CASSGAGGGPNQPQHF
CDR3 DNA: TGTGCCAGCAGTGGGGCAGGGGGCGGCCCCAATCAGCCCCAGCATTTT

J gene: TRBJ2-1
D gene: .
V gene: TRBV27
clone size: .
CDR3 protein: CASSLPGRPFNEQFF
CDR3 DNA: TGTGCCAGCAGTTTACCGGGAAGGCCCTTCAATGAGCAGTTCTTC

J gene: TRBJ2-7
D gene: TRBD1
V gene: TRBV29-1
clone size: .
CDR3 protein: CSVEVIEQGSYEQYF
CDR3 DNA: TGCAGCGTTGAAGTTATCGAACAGGGGTCATACGAGCAGTACTTC

J gene: TRBJ1-4
D gene: .
V gene: TRBV5-8
clone size: .
CDR3 protein: CASSLGGSNEKLFF
CDR3 DNA: TGTGCCAGCAGCTTGGGGGGCTCAAATGAAAAACTGTTTTTT

J gene: TRBJ2-1
D gene: TRBD2
V gene: TRBV7-3
clone size: few
CDR3 protein: CASSLAGGYNEQFF
CDR3 DNA: TGTGCCAGCAGCTTAGCGGGAGGGTACAATGAGCAGTTCTTC

J gene: TRBJ1-1
D gene: .
V gene: TRBV29-1
clone size: .
CDR3 protein: CSVVRGTEAFF
CDR3 DNA: TGCAGCGTTGTTAGGGGGACTGAAGCTTTCTTT

J gene: TRBJ2-1
D gene: .
V gene: TRBV12-1
clone size: .
CDR3 protein: CASSFSGNSYNEQFF
CDR3 DNA: TGTGCCAGCAGCTTCTCCGGGAACTCCTACAATGAGCAGTTCTTC

J gene: TRBJ2-1
D gene: TRBD2
V gene: TRBV6-5
clone size: .
CDR3 protein: CASTSQREFNEQFF
CDR3 DNA: TGTGCCAGCACATCCCAGCGGGAGTTCAATGAGCAGTTCTTC